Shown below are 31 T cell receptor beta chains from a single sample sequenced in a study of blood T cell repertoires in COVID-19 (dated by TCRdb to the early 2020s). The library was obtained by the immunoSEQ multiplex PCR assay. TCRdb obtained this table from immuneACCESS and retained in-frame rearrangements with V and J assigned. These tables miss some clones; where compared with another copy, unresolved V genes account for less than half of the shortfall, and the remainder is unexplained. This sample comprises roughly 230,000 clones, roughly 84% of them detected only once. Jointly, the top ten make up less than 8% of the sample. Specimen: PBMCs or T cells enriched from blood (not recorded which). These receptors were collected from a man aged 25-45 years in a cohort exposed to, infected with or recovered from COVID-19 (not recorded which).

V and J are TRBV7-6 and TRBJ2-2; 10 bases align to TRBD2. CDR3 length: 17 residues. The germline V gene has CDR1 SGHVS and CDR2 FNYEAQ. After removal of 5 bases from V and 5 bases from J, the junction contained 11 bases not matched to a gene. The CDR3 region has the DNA TGTGCCAGCAGCCTTTCTTCTAGCGGGAGTAAAACCGGGGAGCTGTTTTTT. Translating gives CASSLSSSGSKTGELFF.

The DNA for the CDR3 is TGTGCCAGCAGCCCGAGGGTTGGAGGGAACTATGGCTACACCTTC. It encodes CASSPRVGGNYGYTF. V and J are TRBV11-2 and TRBJ1-2; D unclear. The CDR3 contains 15 residues. The germline gives CDR1 SGHAT, CDR2 FQNNGV. Trimming stripped 5 bases from V and 2 bases from J, with 15 bases between.

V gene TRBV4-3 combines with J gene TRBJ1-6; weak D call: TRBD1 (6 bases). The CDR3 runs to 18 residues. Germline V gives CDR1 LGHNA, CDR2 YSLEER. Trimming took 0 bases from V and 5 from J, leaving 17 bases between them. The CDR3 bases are TGCGCCAGCAGCCAAGATCTTTTAGCGCCAGGGGATAATTCACCCCTCCACTTT. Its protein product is CASSQDLLAPGDNSPLHF.

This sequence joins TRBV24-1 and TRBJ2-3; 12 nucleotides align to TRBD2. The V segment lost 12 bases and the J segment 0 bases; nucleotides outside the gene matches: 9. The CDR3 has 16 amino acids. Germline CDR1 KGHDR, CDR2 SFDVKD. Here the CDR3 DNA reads TGTGCCGTGACTAGCGGGAGTAGTTTAAGCACAGATACGCAGTATTTT. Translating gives CAVTSGSSLSTDTQYF.

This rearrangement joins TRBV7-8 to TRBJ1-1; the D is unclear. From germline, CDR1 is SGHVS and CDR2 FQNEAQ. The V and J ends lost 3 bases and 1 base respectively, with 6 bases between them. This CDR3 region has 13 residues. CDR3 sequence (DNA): TGTGCCAGCAGCTTCGACACGAACACTGAAGCTTTCTTT. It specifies CASSFDTNTEAFF.

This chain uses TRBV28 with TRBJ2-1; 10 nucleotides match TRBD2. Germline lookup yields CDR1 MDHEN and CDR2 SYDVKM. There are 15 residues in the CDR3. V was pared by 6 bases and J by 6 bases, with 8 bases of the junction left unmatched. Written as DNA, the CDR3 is TGTGCCAGCAGAGGCGGGACTAGCGATGGCAATGAGCAGTTCTTC. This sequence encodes CASRGGTSDGNEQFF. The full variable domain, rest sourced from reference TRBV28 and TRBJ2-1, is DVKVTQSSRYLVKRTGEKVFLECVQDMDHENMFWYRQDPGLGLRLIYFSYDVKMKEKGDIPEGYSVSREKKERFSLILESASTNQTSMYLCASRGGTSDGNEQFFGPGTRLTVL.

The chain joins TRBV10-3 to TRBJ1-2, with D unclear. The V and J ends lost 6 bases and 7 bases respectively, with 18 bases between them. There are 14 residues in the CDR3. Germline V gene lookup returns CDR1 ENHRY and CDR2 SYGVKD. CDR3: CAISNSDGITGYTF. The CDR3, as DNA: TGTGCCATCAGCAATTCGGACGGGATAACTGGCTACACCTTC.

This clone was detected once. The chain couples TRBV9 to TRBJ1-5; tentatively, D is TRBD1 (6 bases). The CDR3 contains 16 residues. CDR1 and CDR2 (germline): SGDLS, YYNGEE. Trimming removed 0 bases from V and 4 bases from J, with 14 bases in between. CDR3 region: CASSVGDRSGNQPQHF. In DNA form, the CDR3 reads TGTGCCAGCAGCGTAGGCGACAGGTCTGGAAATCAGCCCCAGCATTTT.

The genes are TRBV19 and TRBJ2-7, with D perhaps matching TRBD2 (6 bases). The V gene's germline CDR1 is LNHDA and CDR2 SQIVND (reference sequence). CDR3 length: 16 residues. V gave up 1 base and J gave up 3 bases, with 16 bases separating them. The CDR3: CASSIGASAEGYEQYF. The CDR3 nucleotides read TGTGCCAGTAGTATAGGGGCTAGCGCAGAGGGCTACGAGCAGTACTTC.

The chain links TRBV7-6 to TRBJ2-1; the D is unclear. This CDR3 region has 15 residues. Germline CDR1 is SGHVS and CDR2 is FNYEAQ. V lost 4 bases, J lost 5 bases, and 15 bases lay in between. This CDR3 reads CASSSFGYIDNEQFF. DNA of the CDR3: TGTGCCAGCAGCTCGTTCGGGTATATAGACAATGAGCAGTTCTTC.

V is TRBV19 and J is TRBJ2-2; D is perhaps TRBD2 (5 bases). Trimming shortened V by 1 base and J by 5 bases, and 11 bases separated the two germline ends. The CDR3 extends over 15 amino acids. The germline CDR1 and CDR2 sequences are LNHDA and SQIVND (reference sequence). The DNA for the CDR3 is TGTGCCAGTAGTATAGCGGGGAGAAGAACCGGGGAGCTGTTTTTT. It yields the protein CASSIAGRRTGELFF.

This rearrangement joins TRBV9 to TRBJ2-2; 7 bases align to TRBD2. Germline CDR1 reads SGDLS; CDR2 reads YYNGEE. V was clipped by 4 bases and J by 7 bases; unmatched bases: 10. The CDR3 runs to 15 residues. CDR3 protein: CASSPGLGSSGELFF. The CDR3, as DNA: TGTGCCAGCAGCCCTGGACTAGGGAGCAGCGGGGAGCTGTTTTTT.

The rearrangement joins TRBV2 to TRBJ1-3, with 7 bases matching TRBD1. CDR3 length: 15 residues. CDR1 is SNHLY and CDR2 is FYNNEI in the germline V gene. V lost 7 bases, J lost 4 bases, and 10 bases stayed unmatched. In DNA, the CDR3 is TGTGCCAGCAAGGGGGCCGGGGCACGAGGAAACACCATATATTTT. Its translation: CASKGAGARGNTIYF. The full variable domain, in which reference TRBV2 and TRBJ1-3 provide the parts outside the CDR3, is EPEVTQTPSHQVTQMGQEVILRCVPISNHLYFYWYRQILGQKVEFLVSFYNNEISEKSEIFDDQFSVERPDGSNFTLKIRSTKLEDSAMYFCASKGAGARGNTIYFGEGSWLTVV.

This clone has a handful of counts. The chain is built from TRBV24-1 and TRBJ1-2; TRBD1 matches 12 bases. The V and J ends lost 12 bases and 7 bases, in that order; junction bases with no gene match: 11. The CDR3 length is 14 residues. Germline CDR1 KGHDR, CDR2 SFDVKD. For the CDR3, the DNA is TGTGCCGTCGAGGGGACAGGGGGCGTCGGTGGCTACACCTTC. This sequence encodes CAVEGTGGVGGYTF.

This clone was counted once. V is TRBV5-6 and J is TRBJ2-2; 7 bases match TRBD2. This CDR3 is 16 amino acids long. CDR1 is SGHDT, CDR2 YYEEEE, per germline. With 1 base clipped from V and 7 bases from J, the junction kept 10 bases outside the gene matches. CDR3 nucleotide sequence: TGTGCCAGCAGCTTGATGCGCGGGAGACTCATCGGGGAGCTGTTTTTT. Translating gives CASSLMRGRLIGELFF.

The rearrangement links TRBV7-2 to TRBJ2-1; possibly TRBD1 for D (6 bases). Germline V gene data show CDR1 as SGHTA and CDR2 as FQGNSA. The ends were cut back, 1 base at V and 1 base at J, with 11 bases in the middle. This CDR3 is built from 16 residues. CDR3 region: CASSLGPDRSYNEQFF. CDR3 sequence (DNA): TGTGCCAGCAGCTTAGGGCCGGACAGATCCTACAATGAGCAGTTCTTC.

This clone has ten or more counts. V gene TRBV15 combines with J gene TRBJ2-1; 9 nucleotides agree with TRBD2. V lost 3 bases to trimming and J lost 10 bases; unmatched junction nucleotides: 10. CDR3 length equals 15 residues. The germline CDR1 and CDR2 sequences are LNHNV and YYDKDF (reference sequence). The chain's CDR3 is CATSRGSGRTGEQFF. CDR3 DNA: TGTGCCACCAGCAGGGGTAGCGGGAGAACCGGAGAGCAGTTCTTC.

CDR3 bases: TGTGCCATCCCGGACAGGTCGTCTCGTGGCTACACCTTC. It codes for CAIPDRSSRGYTF. The chain employs TRBV12-3 or TRBV12-4 and TRBJ1-2; TRBD1 matches 7 bases. Trimming removed 10 bases from V and 7 bases from J; junction bases left unmatched: 12. This CDR3 is 13 amino acids long.

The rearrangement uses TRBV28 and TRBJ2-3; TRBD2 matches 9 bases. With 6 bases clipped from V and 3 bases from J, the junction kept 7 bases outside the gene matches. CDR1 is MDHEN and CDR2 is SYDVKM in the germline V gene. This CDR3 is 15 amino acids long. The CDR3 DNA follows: TGTGCCAGCAGACATAGCGGGAGTCGGACAGATACGCAGTATTTT. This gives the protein CASRHSGSRTDTQYF.

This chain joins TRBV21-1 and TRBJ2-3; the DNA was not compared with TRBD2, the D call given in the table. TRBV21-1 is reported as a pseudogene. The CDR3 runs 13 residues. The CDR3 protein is CASSTSAERAQYF. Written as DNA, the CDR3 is TGTGCCAGCAGCACCTCAGCGGAAAGGGCGCAGTATTTT.

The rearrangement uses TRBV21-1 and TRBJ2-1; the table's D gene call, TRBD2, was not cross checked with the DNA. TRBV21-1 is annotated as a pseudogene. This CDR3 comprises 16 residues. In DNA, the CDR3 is TGTGCCAGCAGCAAAGGCGGGAGGGTAGGTAGAAATGAGCAGTTCTTC. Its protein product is CASSKGGRVGRNEQFF.

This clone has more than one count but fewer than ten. The CDR3 spells CSVFFALTPDSYEQYF. The CDR3 nucleotides read TGCAGCGTCTTTTTTGCCCTTACACCAGACTCCTACGAGCAGTACTTC. The chain uses TRBV29-1 and TRBJ2-7, with D unclear. Germline V lookup: CDR1 SQVTM, CDR2 ANQGSEA. Trimming stripped 6 bases from V and 0 bases from J, with 21 bases between. CDR3 length: 16 amino acids.

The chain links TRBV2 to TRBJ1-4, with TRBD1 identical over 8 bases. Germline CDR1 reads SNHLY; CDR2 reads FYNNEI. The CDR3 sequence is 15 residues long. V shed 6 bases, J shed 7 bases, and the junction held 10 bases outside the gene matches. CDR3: CASSDQGATPEKLFF. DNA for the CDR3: TGTGCCAGCAGCGATCAGGGGGCGACTCCTGAAAAACTGTTTTTT. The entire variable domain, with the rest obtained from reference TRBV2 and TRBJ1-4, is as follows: EPEVTQTPSHQVTQMGQEVILRCVPISNHLYFYWYRQILGQKVEFLVSFYNNEISEKSEIFDDQFSVERPDGSNFTLKIRSTKLEDSAMYFCASSDQGATPEKLFFGSGTQLSVL.

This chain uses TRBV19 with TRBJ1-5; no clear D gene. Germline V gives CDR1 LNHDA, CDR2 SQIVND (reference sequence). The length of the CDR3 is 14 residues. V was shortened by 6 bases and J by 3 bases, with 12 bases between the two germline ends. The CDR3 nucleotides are TGTGCCAGTAGGCAGAGCGGATTCAATCAGCCCCAGCATTTT. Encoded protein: CASRQSGFNQPQHF.

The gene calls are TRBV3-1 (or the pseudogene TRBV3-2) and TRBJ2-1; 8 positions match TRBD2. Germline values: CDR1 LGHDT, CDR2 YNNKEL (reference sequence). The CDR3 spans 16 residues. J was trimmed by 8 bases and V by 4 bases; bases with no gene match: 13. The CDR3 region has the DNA TGTGCCAGCAGCCCCCAACGGGGCGGGAGGATGGATGAGCAGTTCTTC. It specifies CASSPQRGGRMDEQFF.

CDR3 in amino acids: CASSQVLGTQYF. The CDR3 DNA follows: TGTGCCAGCAGCCAAGTCTTGGGCACCCAGTACTTC. This chain uses TRBV4-2 with TRBJ2-5; D is unclear. Germline V gene lookup returns CDR1 LGHNA and CDR2 YNFKEQ. The CDR3 is 12 residues long. V was clipped by 1 base and J by 8 bases, with 8 bases between them.

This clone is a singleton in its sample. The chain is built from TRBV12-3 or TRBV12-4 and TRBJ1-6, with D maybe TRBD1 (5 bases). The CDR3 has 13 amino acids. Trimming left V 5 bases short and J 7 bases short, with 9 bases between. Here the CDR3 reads CASSRKGNSPLHF. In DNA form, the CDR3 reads TGTGCCAGCAGTCGAAAGGGGAATTCACCCCTCCACTTT.

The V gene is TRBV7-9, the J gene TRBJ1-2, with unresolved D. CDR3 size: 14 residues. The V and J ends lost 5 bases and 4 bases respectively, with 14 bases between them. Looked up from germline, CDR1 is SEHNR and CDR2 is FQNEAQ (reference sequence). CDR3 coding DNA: TGTGCCAGCAGCCCCCGGTCCACGAGCTATGGCTACACCTTC. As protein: CASSPRSTSYGYTF.

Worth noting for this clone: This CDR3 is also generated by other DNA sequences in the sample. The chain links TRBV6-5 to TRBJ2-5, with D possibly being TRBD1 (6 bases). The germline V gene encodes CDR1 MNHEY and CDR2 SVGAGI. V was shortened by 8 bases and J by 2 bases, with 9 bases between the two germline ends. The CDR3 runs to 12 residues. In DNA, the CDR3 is TGTGCCAGCCGCAGGGGTCAAGAGACCCAGTACTTC. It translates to CASRRGQETQYF.

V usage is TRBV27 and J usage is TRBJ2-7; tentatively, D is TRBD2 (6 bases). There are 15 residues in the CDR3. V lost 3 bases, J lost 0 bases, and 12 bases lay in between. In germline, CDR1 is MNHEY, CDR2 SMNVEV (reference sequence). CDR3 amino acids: CASSFLRGNSYEQYF. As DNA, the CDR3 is TGTGCCAGCAGTTTTCTGCGGGGAAACTCCTACGAGCAGTACTTC.

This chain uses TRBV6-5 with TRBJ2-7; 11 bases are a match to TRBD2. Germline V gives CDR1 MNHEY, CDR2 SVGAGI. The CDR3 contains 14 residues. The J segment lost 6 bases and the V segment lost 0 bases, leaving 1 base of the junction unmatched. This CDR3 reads CASSYSTSGIEQYF. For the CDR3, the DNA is TGTGCCAGCAGTTACTCGACTAGCGGGATCGAGCAGTACTTC.